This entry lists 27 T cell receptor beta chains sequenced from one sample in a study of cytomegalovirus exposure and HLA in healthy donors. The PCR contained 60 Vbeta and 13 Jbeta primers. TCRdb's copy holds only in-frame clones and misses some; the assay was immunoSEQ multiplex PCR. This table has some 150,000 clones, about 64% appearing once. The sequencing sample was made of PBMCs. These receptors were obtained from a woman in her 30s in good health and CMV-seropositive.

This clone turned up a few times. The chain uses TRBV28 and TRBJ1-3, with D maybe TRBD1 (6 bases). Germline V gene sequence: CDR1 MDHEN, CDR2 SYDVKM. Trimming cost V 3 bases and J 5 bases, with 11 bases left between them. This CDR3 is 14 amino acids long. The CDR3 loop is CASSLQGLRNTIYF. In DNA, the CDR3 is TGTGCCAGCAGTTTGCAGGGGCTTCGAAACACCATATATTTT. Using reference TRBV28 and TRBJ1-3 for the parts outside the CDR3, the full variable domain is DVKVTQSSRYLVKRTGEKVFLECVQDMDHENMFWYRQDPGLGLRLIYFSYDVKMKEKGDIPEGYSVSREKKERFSLILESASTNQTSMYLCASSLQGLRNTIYFGEGSWLTVV.

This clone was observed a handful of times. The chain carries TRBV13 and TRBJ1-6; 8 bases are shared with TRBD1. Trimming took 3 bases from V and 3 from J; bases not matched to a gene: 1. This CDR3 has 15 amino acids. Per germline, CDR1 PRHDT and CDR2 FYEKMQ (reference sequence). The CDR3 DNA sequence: TGTGCCAGCAGCTTGACAGGGGACTATAATTCACCCCTCCACTTT. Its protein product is CASSLTGDYNSPLHF.

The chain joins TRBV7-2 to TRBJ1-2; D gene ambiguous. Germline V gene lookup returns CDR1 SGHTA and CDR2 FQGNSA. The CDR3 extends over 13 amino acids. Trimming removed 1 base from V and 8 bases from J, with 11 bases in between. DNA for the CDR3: TGTGCCAGCAGCTTAGGATACGGAGGGGGCTACACCTTC. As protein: CASSLGYGGGYTF.

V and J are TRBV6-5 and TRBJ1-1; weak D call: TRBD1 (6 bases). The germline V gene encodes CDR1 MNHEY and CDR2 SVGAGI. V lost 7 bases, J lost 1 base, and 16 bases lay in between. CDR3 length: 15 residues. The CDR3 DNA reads TGTGCCAGCACTCTCCATTCACAGGGGAACACTGAAGCTTTCTTT. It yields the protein CASTLHSQGNTEAFF.

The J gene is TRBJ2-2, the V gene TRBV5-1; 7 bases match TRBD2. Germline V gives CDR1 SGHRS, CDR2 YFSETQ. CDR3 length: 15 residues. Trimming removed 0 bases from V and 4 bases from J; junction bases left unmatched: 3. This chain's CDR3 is CASSLVAGVTGELFF. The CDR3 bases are TGCGCCAGCAGCTTGGTGGCGGGAGTCACCGGGGAGCTGTTTTTT.

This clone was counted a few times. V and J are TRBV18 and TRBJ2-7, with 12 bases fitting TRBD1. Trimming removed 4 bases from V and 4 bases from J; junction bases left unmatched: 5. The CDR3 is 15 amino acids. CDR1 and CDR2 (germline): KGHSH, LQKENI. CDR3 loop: CASSRGQGAIYEQYF. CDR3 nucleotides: TGTGCCAGCTCACGGGGACAGGGGGCGATTTACGAGCAGTACTTC.

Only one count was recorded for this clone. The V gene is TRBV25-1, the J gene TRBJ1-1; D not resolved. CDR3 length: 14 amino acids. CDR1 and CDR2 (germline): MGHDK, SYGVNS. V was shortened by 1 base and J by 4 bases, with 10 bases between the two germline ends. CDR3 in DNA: TGTGCCAGCAGTGAATTTCCAGGTTTCACTGAAGCTTTCTTT. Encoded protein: CASSEFPGFTEAFF.

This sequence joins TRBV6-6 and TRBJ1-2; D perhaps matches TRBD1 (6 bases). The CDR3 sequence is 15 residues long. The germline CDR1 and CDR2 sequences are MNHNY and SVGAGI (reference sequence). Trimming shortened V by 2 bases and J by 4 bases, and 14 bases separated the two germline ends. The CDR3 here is CASSYPTVGGYGYTF. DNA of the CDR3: TGTGCCAGCAGTTACCCGACAGTAGGGGGCTATGGCTACACCTTC.

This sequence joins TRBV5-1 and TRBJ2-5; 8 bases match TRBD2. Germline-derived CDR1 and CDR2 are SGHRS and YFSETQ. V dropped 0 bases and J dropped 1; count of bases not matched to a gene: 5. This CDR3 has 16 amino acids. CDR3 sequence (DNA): TGCGCCAGCAGCTTGGGGTCTAGCGGGTTCCAAGAGACCCAGTACTTC. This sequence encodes CASSLGSSGFQETQYF.

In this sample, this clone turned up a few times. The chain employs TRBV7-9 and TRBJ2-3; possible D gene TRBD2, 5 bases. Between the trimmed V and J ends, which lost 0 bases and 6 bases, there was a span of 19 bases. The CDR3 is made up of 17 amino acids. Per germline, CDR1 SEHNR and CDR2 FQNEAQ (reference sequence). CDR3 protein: CASSLARVGLPLDTQYF. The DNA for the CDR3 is TGTGCCAGCAGCTTAGCGCGGGTTGGACTCCCTCTCGATACGCAGTATTTT.

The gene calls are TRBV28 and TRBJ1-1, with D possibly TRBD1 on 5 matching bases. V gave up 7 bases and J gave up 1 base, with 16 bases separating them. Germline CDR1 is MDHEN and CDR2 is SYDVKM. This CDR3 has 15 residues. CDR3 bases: TGTGCCAGCAATCCATGGGGGGAGGGGAACACTGAAGCTTTCTTT. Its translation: CASNPWGEGNTEAFF.

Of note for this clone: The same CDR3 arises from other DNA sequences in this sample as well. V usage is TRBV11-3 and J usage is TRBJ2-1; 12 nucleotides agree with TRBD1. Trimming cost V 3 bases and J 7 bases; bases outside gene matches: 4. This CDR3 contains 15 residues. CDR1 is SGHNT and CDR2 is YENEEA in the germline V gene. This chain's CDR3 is CASSFGTGGFNEQFF. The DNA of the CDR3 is TGTGCCAGCAGCTTCGGGACAGGGGGCTTTAATGAGCAGTTCTTC.

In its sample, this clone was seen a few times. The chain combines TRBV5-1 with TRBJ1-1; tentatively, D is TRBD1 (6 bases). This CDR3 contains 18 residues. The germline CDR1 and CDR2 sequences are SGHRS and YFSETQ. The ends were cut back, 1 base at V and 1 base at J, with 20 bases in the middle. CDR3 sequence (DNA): TGCGCCAGCAGCTTGTCTGTCGGGGGGGCAAGTGGGAACACTGAAGCTTTCTTT. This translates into CASSLSVGGASGNTEAFF.

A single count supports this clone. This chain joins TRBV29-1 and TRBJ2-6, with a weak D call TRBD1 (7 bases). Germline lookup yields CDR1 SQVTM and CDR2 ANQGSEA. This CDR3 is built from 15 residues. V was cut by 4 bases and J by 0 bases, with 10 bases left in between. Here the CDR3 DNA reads TGCAGCGTTGGGGGGGACAGCTCTGGGGCCAACGTCCTGACTTTC. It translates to CSVGGDSSGANVLTF.

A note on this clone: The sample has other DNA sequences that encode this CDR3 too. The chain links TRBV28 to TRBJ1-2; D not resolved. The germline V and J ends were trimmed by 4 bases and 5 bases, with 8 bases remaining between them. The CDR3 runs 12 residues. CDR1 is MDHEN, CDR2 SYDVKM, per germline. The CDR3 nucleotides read TGTGCCAGCAGTTCGGGAGAATATGGCTACACCTTC. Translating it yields CASSSGEYGYTF.

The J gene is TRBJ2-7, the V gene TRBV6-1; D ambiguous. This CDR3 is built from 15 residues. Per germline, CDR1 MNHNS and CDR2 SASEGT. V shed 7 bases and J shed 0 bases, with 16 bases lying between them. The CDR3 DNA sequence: TGTGCCAGCACCGCGCTATTCTCCATCTCCTACGAGCAGTACTTC. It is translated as CASTALFSISYEQYF.

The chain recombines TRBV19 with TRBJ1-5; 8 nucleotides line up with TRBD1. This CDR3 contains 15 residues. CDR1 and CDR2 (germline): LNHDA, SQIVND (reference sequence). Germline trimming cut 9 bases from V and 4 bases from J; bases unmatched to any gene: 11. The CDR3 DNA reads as TGTGCCAGCGGTAGGACAGGGAGTACGAATCAGCCCCAGCATTTT. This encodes CASGRTGSTNQPQHF.

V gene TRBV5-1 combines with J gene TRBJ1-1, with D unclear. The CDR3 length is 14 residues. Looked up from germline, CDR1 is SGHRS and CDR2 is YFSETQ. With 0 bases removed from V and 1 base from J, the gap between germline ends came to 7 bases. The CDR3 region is CASSLARQNTEAFF. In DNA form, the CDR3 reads TGCGCCAGCAGCTTGGCCAGACAGAACACTGAAGCTTTCTTT.

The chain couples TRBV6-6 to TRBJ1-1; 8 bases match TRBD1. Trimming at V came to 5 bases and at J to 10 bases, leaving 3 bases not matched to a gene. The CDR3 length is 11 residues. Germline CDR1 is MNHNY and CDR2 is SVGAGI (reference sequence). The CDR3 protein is CASSTQGGAFF. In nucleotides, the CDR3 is TGTGCCAGCAGTACACAGGGGGGAGCTTTCTTT.

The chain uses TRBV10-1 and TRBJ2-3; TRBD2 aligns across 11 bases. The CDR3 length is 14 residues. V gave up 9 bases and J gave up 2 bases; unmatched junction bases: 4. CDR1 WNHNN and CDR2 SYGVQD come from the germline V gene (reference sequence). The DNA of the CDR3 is TGCGCCAGTTCTAGCGGGGGGCTCACAGATACGCAGTATTTT. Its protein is CASSSGGLTDTQYF.

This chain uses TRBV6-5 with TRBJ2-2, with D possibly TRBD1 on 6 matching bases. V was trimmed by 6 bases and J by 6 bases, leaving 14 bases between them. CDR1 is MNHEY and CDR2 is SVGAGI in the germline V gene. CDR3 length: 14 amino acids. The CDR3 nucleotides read TGTGCCAGCAGAACGATCAGGGGTCCCGGGGAGCTGTTTTTT. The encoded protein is CASRTIRGPGELFF.

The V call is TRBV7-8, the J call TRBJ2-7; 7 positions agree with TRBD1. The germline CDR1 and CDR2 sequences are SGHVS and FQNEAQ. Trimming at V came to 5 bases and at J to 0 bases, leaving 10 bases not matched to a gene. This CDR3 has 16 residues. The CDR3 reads CASSPRTGVLSYEQYF. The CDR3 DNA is TGTGCCAGCAGCCCAAGGACAGGAGTGCTCTCCTACGAGCAGTACTTC.

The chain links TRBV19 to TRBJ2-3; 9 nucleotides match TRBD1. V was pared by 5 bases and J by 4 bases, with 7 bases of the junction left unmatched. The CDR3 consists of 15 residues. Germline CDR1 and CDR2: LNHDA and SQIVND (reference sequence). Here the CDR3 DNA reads TGTGCCAGTAGTTCCACAGGGGGCGCTTCAGATACGCAGTATTTT. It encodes CASSSTGGASDTQYF. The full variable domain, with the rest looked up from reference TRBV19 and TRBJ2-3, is DGGITQSPKYLFRKEGQNVTLSCEQNLNHDAMYWYRQDPGQGLRLIYYSQIVNDFQKGDIAEGYSVSREKKESFPLTVTSAQKNPTAFYLCASSSTGGASDTQYFGPGTRLTVL.

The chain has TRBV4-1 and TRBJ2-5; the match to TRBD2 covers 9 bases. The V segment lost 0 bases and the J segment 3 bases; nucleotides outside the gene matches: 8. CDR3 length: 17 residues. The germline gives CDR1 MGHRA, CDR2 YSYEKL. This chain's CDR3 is CASSQDPLAGRKETQYF. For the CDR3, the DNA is TGCGCCAGCAGCCAAGATCCCCTAGCGGGACGTAAAGAGACCCAGTACTTC.

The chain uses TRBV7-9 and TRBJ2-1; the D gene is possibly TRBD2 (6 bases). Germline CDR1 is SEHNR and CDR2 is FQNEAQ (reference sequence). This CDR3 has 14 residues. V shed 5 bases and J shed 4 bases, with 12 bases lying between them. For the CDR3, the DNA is TGTGCCAGCAGCACGGGTCGGGAGTACAATGAGCAGTTCTTC. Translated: CASSTGREYNEQFF. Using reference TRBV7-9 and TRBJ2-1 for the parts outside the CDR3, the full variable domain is DTGVSQNPRHKITKRGQNVTFRCDPISEHNRLYWYRQTLGQGPEFLTYFQNEAQLEKSRLLSDRFSAERPKGSFSTLEIQRTEQGDSAMYLCASSTGREYNEQFFGPGTRLTVL.

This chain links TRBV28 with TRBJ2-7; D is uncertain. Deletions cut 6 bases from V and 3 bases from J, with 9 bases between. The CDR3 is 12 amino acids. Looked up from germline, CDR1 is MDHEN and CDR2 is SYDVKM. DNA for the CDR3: TGTGCCAGCAGCCTACTACACTACGAGCAGTACTTC. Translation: CASSLLHYEQYF.

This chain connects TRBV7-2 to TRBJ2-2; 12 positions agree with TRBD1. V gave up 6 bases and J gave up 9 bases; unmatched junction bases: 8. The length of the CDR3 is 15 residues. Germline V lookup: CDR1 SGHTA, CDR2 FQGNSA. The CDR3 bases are TGTGCCAGCAGAGGGACAGGGGGCCCTTACAGGGAGCTGTTTTTT. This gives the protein CASRGTGGPYRELFF.